Described below is a single TCR beta chain sequence and its context. As yet, its antigen is unknown. Samples with a second dose at about 4 or about 12 weeks were pooled together. Clones were read by immunoSEQ multiplex PCR, and TCRdb kept only the in-frame ones, dropping some. The sample has 150,000 or so clones; about 90% are singletons. The sample comes from a study of T cell responses to AZD1222 COVID-19 vaccine. Study conclusions and caveats: Spike-specific TCR breadth and depth grew following two AZD1222 doses. Nearly half of spike-specific TCRs reportedly target unmutated variant regions. Donors were mostly white British, more females; clonal diversity possibly underestimated.

Sequenced material: peripheral blood, taken 28 days after the second AZD1222 dose. This clonotype was obtained from an adult who received the AZD1222 COVID-19 vaccine.

The CDR3 spells CTSSQAHTGNTGELFF. Here the CDR3 DNA reads TGCACCAGCAGCCAAGCCCATACAGGGAACACCGGGGAGCTGTTTTTT. The chain employs TRBV1 and TRBJ2-2; the D call of TRBD1 is as the table states it, not checked on the DNA. TRBV1 is flagged as a pseudogene. This CDR3 contains 16 residues.